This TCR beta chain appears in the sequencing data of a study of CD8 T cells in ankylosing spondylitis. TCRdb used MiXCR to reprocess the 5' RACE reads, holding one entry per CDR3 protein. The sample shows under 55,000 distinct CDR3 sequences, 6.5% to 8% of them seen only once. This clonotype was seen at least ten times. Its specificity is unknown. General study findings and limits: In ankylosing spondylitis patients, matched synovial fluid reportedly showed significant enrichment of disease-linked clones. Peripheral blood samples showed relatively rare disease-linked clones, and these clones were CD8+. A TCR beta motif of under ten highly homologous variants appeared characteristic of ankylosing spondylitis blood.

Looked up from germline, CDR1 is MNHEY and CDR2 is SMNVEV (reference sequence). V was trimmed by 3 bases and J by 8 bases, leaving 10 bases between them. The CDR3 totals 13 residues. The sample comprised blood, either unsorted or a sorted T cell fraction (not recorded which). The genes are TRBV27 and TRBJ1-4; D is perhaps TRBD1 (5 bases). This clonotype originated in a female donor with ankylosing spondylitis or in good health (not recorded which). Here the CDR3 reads CASSFQAGEKLFF. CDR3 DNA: TGTGCCAGCAGTTTTCAGGCAGGGGAAAAACTGTTTTTT.